A single T cell receptor (beta chain) is shown here with its context. This record comes from a study of blood T cell repertoires in COVID-19. V lost 0 bases and J lost 4, with 12 bases in between. Germline lookup yields CDR1 SGHVS and CDR2 FQNEAQ. This CDR3 has 16 amino acids. Data came from immunoSEQ multiplex PCR; TCRdb stores just in-frame clones and leaves some out. Of 140,000 to 150,000 clones in the sample, roughly 90% were seen once. The chain links TRBV7-8 to TRBJ1-4; D is possibly TRBD1 (5 bases). Sequenced: peripheral blood. The TCR comes from a man in his 70s with acute or convalescent COVID-19. CDR3 nucleotide sequence: TGTGCCAGCAGCTTAGCGCGCACAGGCTATAATGAAAAACTGTTTTTT. Its translation is CASSLARTGYNEKLFF.